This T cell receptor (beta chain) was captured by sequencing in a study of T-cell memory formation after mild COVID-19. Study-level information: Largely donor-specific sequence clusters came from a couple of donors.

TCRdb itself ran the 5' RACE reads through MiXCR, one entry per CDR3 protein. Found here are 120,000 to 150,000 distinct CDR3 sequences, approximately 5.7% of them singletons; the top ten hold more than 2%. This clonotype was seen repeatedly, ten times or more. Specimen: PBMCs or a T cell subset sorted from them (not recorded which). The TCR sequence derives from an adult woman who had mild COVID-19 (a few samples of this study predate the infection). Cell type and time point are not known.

The CDR3 reads CASSTWTGGGQPQHF. The CDR3 DNA reads TGTGCCAGCAGCACATGGACAGGGGGCGGTCAGCCCCAGCATTTT. The chain couples TRBV7-8 to TRBJ1-5, with 11 bases aligning to TRBD1. There are 15 residues in the CDR3. Germline CDR1 is SGHVS and CDR2 is FQNEAQ. Trimming at V came to 5 bases and at J to 6 bases, leaving 6 bases not matched to a gene.